What follows is one TCR beta chain and its context. The entirety of the isolated RNA underwent reverse transcription, so expressed TCRB transcripts were sequenced. Assay: immunoSEQ multiplex PCR; the TCRdb copy retains only in-frame clones and omits some. Here the sample spans 900,000 or so clones, 17% being singletons. This sample is part of a study of beta chain features in type 1 diabetes. This CDR3 spans 13 amino acids. CDR1 is LNHDA, CDR2 SQIVND, per germline (reference sequence). V lost 6 bases to trimming and J lost 2 bases, with 8 bases between them. The TCR was taken from a woman aged 18-29 years in good health. This chain joins TRBV19 and TRBJ2-1, with D perhaps matching TRBD1 (5 bases). What was sequenced was naive CD4+ T cells from blood. CDR3 coding DNA: TGTGCCAGTAGGGGGCCACCCTACAATGAGCAGTTCTTC. Translated: CASRGPPYNEQFF.